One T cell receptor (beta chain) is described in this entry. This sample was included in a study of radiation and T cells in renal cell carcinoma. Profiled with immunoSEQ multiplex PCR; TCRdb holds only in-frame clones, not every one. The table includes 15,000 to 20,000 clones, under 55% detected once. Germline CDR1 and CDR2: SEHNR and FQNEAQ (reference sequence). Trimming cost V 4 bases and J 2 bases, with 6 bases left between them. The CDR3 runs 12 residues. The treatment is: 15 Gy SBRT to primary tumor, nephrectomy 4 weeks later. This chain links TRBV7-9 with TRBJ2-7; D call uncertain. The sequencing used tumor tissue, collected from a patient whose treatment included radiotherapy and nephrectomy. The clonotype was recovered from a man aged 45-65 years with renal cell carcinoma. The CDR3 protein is CASSWTAYEQYF. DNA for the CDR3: TGTGCCAGCAGCTGGACCGCCTACGAGCAGTACTTC.